Presented here are 28 T cell receptor beta chains from one specimen sequenced in a study of vaccination effects on CD4 cells after COVID-19. In the ViraFEST assay, antigen-specific CD4+ clonotypes were identified by expansion after peptide-pool stimulation. The authors isolated CD4+ T cells after 9 to 10 days of culture. The participants, recipients of two vaccine doses, got either BNT162b2 or mRNA-1273. Clones were sequenced by immunoSEQ multiplex PCR, and TCRdb holds only the in-frame ones, with some missing. The sample records 25,000 or so clones, around 79% being singletons. Their antigen targets remain unknown. The sample consisted of CD4+ T cells from PBMCs cultured with SARS-CoV-2 spike peptides, taken after COVID-19 vaccination. These TCRs come from a human donor who received a COVID-19 vaccine.

The J gene is TRBJ2-5, the V gene TRBV4-1, with 11 bases matching TRBD2. This CDR3 is 21 amino acids long. Germline V gene lookup returns CDR1 MGHRA and CDR2 YSYEKL. The trim removed 6 bases at V and 2 bases at J, leaving 23 bases unmatched. CDR3 sequence reads: CASSTISRPSLAGGPQETQYF. CDR3 coding DNA: TGCGCCAGCAGTACCATATCCCGGCCCAGTCTAGCGGGGGGACCACAAGAGACCCAGTACTTC.

The V call is TRBV2, the J call TRBJ2-3; 10 bases are shared with TRBD2. The J segment lost 3 bases and the V segment lost 6 bases, leaving 3 bases of the junction unmatched. Germline V CDR1 and CDR2: SNHLY, FYNNEI. The CDR3 covers 14 residues. The CDR3 coding sequence is TGTGCCAGCAGATCGGGACTAGCGACAGATACGCAGTATTTT. Residues: CASRSGLATDTQYF.

The chain employs TRBV5-4 and TRBJ1-2, with D uncertain. Per germline, CDR1 SGHNT and CDR2 YYREEE (reference sequence). This CDR3 contains 11 residues. The V and J ends lost 3 bases and 0 bases respectively, with 0 bases between them. The CDR3 reads CASSSNYGYTF. CDR3 coding DNA: TGTGCCAGCAGCTCTAACTATGGCTACACCTTC.

In nucleotides, the CDR3 is TGTGCCACCAGTGATTTGGCCGGTGAGCAGTTCTTC. This sequence encodes CATSDLAGEQFF. The J gene is TRBJ2-1, the V gene TRBV24-1, with unresolved D. This CDR3 region has 12 residues. Looked up from germline, CDR1 is KGHDR and CDR2 is SFDVKD. V lost 0 bases and J 9 bases, leaving 5 bases between the germline ends.

DNA of the CDR3: TGTGCCGCCTCAGAGGGCACCTACGAGCAGTACTTC. Protein product: CAASEGTYEQYF. The rearrangement links TRBV10-3 to TRBJ2-7; D perhaps matches TRBD2 (5 bases). The CDR3 loop spans 12 amino acids. From germline, CDR1 is ENHRY and CDR2 SYGVKD. Trimming pared 11 bases from V and 2 bases from J, leaving 13 bases between.

V is TRBV5-1 and J is TRBJ2-1; unclear D gene. The V end was cut by 4 bases, the J end by 1 base, with 21 bases between. The CDR3 extends over 18 amino acids. Germline V CDR1 and CDR2: SGHRS, YFSETQ. The chain's CDR3 is CASSPRIDPGASYNEQFF. CDR3 bases: TGCGCCAGCAGCCCCAGAATTGACCCTGGAGCTTCCTACAATGAGCAGTTCTTC.

This clone was seen more than once but under ten times. The rearrangement joins TRBV7-9 to TRBJ1-5; D gene unclear. CDR3 size: 14 residues. The V gene's germline CDR1 is SEHNR and CDR2 FQNEAQ (reference sequence). V was trimmed by 1 base and J by 7 bases, leaving 11 bases between them. The CDR3: CASSLDLGGQPQHF. CDR3 in DNA: TGTGCCAGCAGCTTAGATCTGGGAGGACAGCCCCAGCATTTT.

The chain carries TRBV5-8 and TRBJ1-2; 7 positions match TRBD1. Germline values: CDR1 SGHTS, CDR2 YDEGEE. The CDR3 loop spans 14 amino acids. V shed 4 bases and J 4 bases; nucleotides not matched to a gene: 7. CDR3 sequence reads: CASSRETGAYGYTF. The CDR3 region has the DNA TGTGCCAGCAGCCGGGAAACAGGGGCCTATGGCTACACCTTC.

The chain is built from TRBV27 and TRBJ1-5; a weak D match, TRBD1 (5 bases). In germline, CDR1 is MNHEY, CDR2 SMNVEV (reference sequence). The germline V and J ends were trimmed by 5 bases and 5 bases, with 16 bases remaining between them. This CDR3 contains 15 residues. The CDR3 loop is CASSPRGGNHQPQHF. The CDR3 bases are TGTGCCAGCAGTCCGAGGGGAGGGAATCATCAGCCCCAGCATTTT.

This rearrangement joins TRBV18 to TRBJ1-1, with 11 bases lining up with TRBD1. This CDR3 contains 16 residues. Germline loops: CDR1 KGHSH, CDR2 LQKENI. V shed 3 bases, J shed 4 bases, and the junction held 7 bases outside the gene matches. CDR3 DNA: TGTGCCAGCTCACCCGGACAGGGGGCGCGGGGCACTGAAGCTTTCTTT. Translating gives CASSPGQGARGTEAFF.

The chain uses TRBV5-6 and TRBJ1-5; D unresolved. The length of the CDR3 is 15 residues. Between the trimmed V and J ends, which lost 4 bases and 3 bases, there was a span of 14 bases. The V gene's germline CDR1 is SGHDT and CDR2 YYEEEE. The chain's CDR3 is CASSQSRGYNQPQHF. DNA of the CDR3: TGTGCCAGCAGCCAAAGTCGGGGATACAATCAGCCCCAGCATTTT.

This chain connects TRBV27 to TRBJ1-2; D might be TRBD1 (5 bases). Germline V gene sequence: CDR1 MNHEY, CDR2 SMNVEV (reference sequence). The CDR3 has 15 residues. Trimming cost V 10 bases and J 4 bases, with 22 bases left between them. CDR3 nucleotide sequence: TGTGCCACGCTCCCATACGGGGCGCTAGGCTATGGCTACACCTTC. Its protein product is CATLPYGALGYGYTF.

This clone has a handful of counts. This sequence joins TRBV21-1 and TRBJ1-1. TRBV21-1 is annotated as a pseudogene. The CDR3 is 13 amino acids. CDR3 in amino acids: CASSEGWYTEAFF. CDR3 bases: TGTGCCAGCAGCGAAGGCTGGTACACTGAAGCTTTCTTT.

This clone was detected only once. The genes are TRBV6-1 and TRBJ2-7, with TRBD2 matching over 12 bases. V was pared by 3 bases and J by 0 bases, with 0 bases of the junction left unmatched. The CDR3 length is 15 residues. Germline V CDR1 and CDR2: MNHNS, SASEGT. The CDR3 is CASSEGLAGSYEQYF. The CDR3 nucleotides are TGTGCCAGCAGTGAGGGACTAGCGGGCTCCTACGAGCAGTACTTC.

This chain joins TRBV7-8 and TRBJ2-1; D gene unclear. The germline gives CDR1 SGHVS, CDR2 FQNEAQ. Trimming left V 2 bases short and J 8 bases short, with 10 bases between. This CDR3 contains 13 residues. The CDR3 DNA reads TGTGCCAGCAGCTTACCCAGGTCTGATGAGCAGTTCTTC. Residues: CASSLPRSDEQFF.

For the CDR3, the DNA is TGCGCCAGCGGGGGCGGTTCCTACAATGAGCAGTTCTTC. This codes for CASGGGSYNEQFF. The chain joins TRBV5-1 to TRBJ2-1, with D possibly matching TRBD1 (6 bases). CDR1 is SGHRS and CDR2 is YFSETQ in the germline V gene. Trimming pared 7 bases from V and 1 base from J, leaving 9 bases between. This CDR3 region has 13 residues.

V and J are TRBV19 and TRBJ2-1; D unresolved. CDR1 and CDR2 from the germline V gene are LNHDA and SQIVND (reference sequence). This CDR3 comprises 16 residues. With 2 bases removed from V and 2 bases from J, the gap between germline ends came to 13 bases. This chain's CDR3 is CASSISRAPPYNEQFF. CDR3 in DNA: TGTGCCAGTAGTATATCTCGAGCTCCTCCCTACAATGAGCAGTTCTTC.

This chain uses TRBV3-1 (or the pseudogene TRBV3-2) with TRBJ1-5; maybe TRBD1 (5 bases). The CDR3 extends over 16 amino acids. Germline V gene sequence: CDR1 LGHDT, CDR2 YNNKEL (reference sequence). The V and J ends lost 1 base and 1 base respectively, with 11 bases between them. CDR3 sequence: CASSQAGPGSNQPQHF. The CDR3 DNA reads TGTGCCAGCAGCCAAGCGGGGCCGGGAAGCAATCAGCCCCAGCATTTT.

The rearrangement uses TRBV25-1 and TRBJ1-5, with 9 bases identical to TRBD1. J was trimmed by 7 bases and V by 6 bases; bases with no gene match: 1. The CDR3 is 12 residues long. Per the germline V gene, CDR1 is MGHDK and CDR2 is SYGVNS. The CDR3 is CASRQGAQPQHF. CDR3 nucleotide sequence: TGTGCCAGCAGACAGGGGGCCCAGCCCCAGCATTTT.

V is TRBV2 and J is TRBJ2-1; 8 positions agree with TRBD1. This CDR3 is built from 14 residues. CDR1 and CDR2 from the germline V gene are SNHLY and FYNNEI. V dropped 4 bases and J dropped 7; count of bases not matched to a gene: 6. The CDR3 is CASSGLDRANEQFF. The CDR3, as DNA: TGTGCCAGCAGTGGCCTGGACAGGGCAAATGAGCAGTTCTTC.

The chain carries TRBV30 and TRBJ1-1, with 7 bases matching TRBD1. The CDR3 consists of 15 residues. Germline CDR1 reads GTSNPN; CDR2 reads SVGIG (reference sequence). Losses at the gene ends were 4 bases for V and 2 bases for J; bases not matched to a gene: 10. The CDR3 nucleotides read TGTGCCTGGAAAACTCTCGGGACAGCAAACACTGAAGCTTTCTTT. It specifies CAWKTLGTANTEAFF. Drawing the rest from reference TRBV30 and TRBJ1-1, the complete variable domain is SQTIHQWPATLVQPVGSPLSLECTVEGTSNPNLYWYRQAAGRGLQLLFYSVGIGQISSEVPQNLSASRPQDRQFILSSKKLLLSDSGFYLCAWKTLGTANTEAFFGQGTRLTVV.

This clone was detected only a few times. This chain uses TRBV4-1 with TRBJ1-3; no reliable D call. Germline-derived CDR1 and CDR2 are MGHRA and YSYEKL. This CDR3 spans 15 amino acids. V shed 0 bases and J shed 0 bases, with 6 bases lying between them. Written as DNA, the CDR3 is TGCGCCAGCAGCCAAGACGGGGACTCTGGAAACACCATATATTTT. Protein product: CASSQDGDSGNTIYF.

The V gene is TRBV6-2 or TRBV6-3, the J gene TRBJ1-2, with a weak D call TRBD1 (5 bases). The CDR3 loop spans 13 amino acids. Trimming took off 5 bases at V and 3 bases at J, with 10 bases between the two ends. Germline V gene sequence: CDR1 MNHEY, CDR2 SVGEGT. As DNA, the CDR3 is TGTGCCAGCAGTCAGGACATCGACTATGGCTACACCTTC. Translated: CASSQDIDYGYTF.

The chain combines TRBV5-4 with TRBJ2-1; TRBD1 matches 7 bases. With V trimmed by 2 bases and J by 5 bases, 4 bases remained unmatched. The CDR3 totals 14 residues. Per the germline V gene, CDR1 is SGHNT and CDR2 is YYREEE (reference sequence). CDR3 in DNA: TGTGCCAGCAGCTTCGGGACAGAAGACAATGAGCAGTTCTTC. Translated: CASSFGTEDNEQFF.

V usage is TRBV5-4 and J usage is TRBJ1-1, with D perhaps matching TRBD1 (6 bases). Per germline, CDR1 SGHNT and CDR2 YYREEE (reference sequence). The ends were cut back, 4 bases at V and 1 base at J, with 17 bases in the middle. The CDR3 totals 16 residues. Here the CDR3 reads CASSLPGGQGNTEAFF. In nucleotides, the CDR3 is TGTGCCAGCAGCCTACCCGGGGGGCAAGGGAACACTGAAGCTTTCTTT.

J is TRBJ1-1 and V is TRBV12-3 or TRBV12-4; D remains ambiguous. The ends were cut back, 6 bases at V and 11 bases at J, with 13 bases in the middle. The CDR3 has 11 residues. CDR3 sequence (DNA): TGTGCCAGCAGAGAAGGGAGTGGGGCTTTCTTT. This sequence encodes CASREGSGAFF.

The CDR3 nucleotides read TGTGCCAGCAGCTTGCAGGGCGGGGGCACTGAAGCTTTCTTT. The encoded protein is CASSLQGGGTEAFF. The rearrangement links TRBV5-8 to TRBJ1-1; TRBD1 is a possible D gene (5 bases). The CDR3 length is 14 residues. Germline values: CDR1 SGHTS, CDR2 YDEGEE. Trimming removed 1 base at V and 4 bases at J, with 11 bases between. Complete variable domain (other parts from reference TRBV5-8 and TRBJ1-1): EAGVTQSPTHLIKTRGQQATLRCSPISGHTSVYWYQQALGLGLQFLLWYDEGEERNRGNFPPRFSGRQFPNYSSELNVNALELEDSALYLCASSLQGGGTEAFFGQGTRLTVV.

The sample holds a few counts of this clone. The chain carries TRBV6-5 and TRBJ2-2; TRBD2 agrees at 9 bases. Looked up from germline, CDR1 is MNHEY and CDR2 is SVGAGI. The length of the CDR3 is 16 residues. J lost 6 bases, V lost 3 bases, and 8 bases had no gene match. The CDR3 bases are TGTGCCAGCAGTTATCTTGCGGGAGGGCCGCCCGGGGAGCTGTTTTTT. Residues: CASSYLAGGPPGELFF.